Listed here are 19 T cell receptor beta chains from one sample, sequenced in a study of blood T cell repertoires in COVID-19. Sequencing was performed with immunoSEQ multiplex PCR; in TCRdb, only in-frame clones are kept and a portion is missing. The table includes approximately 89,000 clones, about 85% detected once. Sequencing was carried out using peripheral blood. The receptor set was obtained from a man in his 70s with acute or convalescent COVID-19.

The rearrangement links TRBV28 to TRBJ1-2; D might be TRBD1 (5 bases). The CDR3 is 16 residues long. In germline, CDR1 is MDHEN, CDR2 SYDVKM. Trimming took 6 bases from V and 7 from J, leaving 24 bases between them. CDR3 residues: CASSKNTGGAGAGYTF. The CDR3 DNA follows: TGTGCCAGCAGCAAAAATACGGGAGGGGCCGGTGCTGGCTACACCTTC.

The V and J genes are TRBV5-1 and TRBJ2-6; 8 bases match TRBD1. V shed 3 bases, J shed 1 base, and the junction held 6 bases outside the gene matches. There are 17 residues in the CDR3. CDR1 and CDR2 from the germline V gene are SGHRS and YFSETQ. The DNA of the CDR3 is TGCGCCAGCAGCTCCTCCGGGACAGGATCTGGGGCCAACGTCCTGACTTTC. Translating gives CASSSSGTGSGANVLTF.

The chain joins TRBV5-1 to TRBJ1-6; a possible D gene is TRBD1 (5 bases). CDR1 SGHRS and CDR2 YFSETQ come from the germline V gene. The CDR3 is 14 amino acids. Trimming left V 0 bases short and J 5 bases short, with 6 bases between. This CDR3 reads CASSLGRDNSPLHF. As DNA, the CDR3 is TGCGCCAGCAGCTTGGGCAGGGATAATTCACCCCTCCACTTT.

This clone was detected only a few times. This chain connects TRBV10-3 to TRBJ1-3; D may be TRBD1 (5 bases). The CDR3 contains 16 residues. V lost 4 bases to trimming and J lost 0 bases, with 13 bases between them. From germline, CDR1 is ENHRY and CDR2 SYGVKD. The CDR3 DNA follows: TGTGCCATCAGTGGCTCACCACAGGTCTCTGGAAACACCATATATTTT. Translated, it gives CAISGSPQVSGNTIYF.

A single count supports this clone. The gene calls are TRBV12-3 or TRBV12-4 and TRBJ1-6; D gene uncertain. Trimming left V 4 bases short and J 8 bases short, with 9 bases between. This CDR3 has 13 amino acids. The CDR3 region is CASSSTTDSPLHF. CDR3 nucleotides: TGTGCCAGCAGTTCGACTACAGATTCACCCCTCCACTTT.

CDR3 in DNA: TGTGCCAGCAGCCGACCAGGGGCTCCGAACACCGGGGAGCTGTTTTTT. Amino acids: CASSRPGAPNTGELFF. The chain carries TRBV5-6 and TRBJ2-2; perhaps TRBD1 as D (6 bases). The germline CDR1 and CDR2 sequences are SGHDT and YYEEEE. The CDR3 runs to 16 residues. V was pared by 4 bases and J by 0 bases, with 13 bases between. The entire variable domain, with the rest obtained from reference TRBV5-6 and TRBJ2-2, is as follows: DAGVTQSPTHLIKTRGQQVTLRCSPKSGHDTVSWYQQALGQGPQFIFQYYEEEERQRGNFPDRFSGHQFPNYSSELNVNALLLGDSALYLCASSRPGAPNTGELFFGEGSRLTVL.

CDR3 coding DNA: TGTGCCAGCAGCCAAGGGCTGACTAGCGGGGGGGAGCCAGATACGCAGTATTTT. Translation: CASSQGLTSGGEPDTQYF. The chain couples TRBV4-2 to TRBJ2-3; 14 nucleotides agree with TRBD2. Trimming removed 1 base from V and 4 bases from J; junction bases left unmatched: 7. Germline V CDR1 and CDR2: LGHNA, YNFKEQ. This CDR3 contains 18 residues.

The chain recombines TRBV12-3 or TRBV12-4 with TRBJ1-1; the D gene is possibly TRBD1 (5 bases). V lost 3 bases, J lost 8 bases, and 10 bases lay in between. The CDR3 contains 12 residues. The CDR3 is CASSFDQGEAFF. The DNA of the CDR3 is TGTGCCAGCAGTTTCGATCAGGGAGAAGCTTTCTTT.

In its sample, this clone was seen once. The chain couples TRBV6-5 to TRBJ2-2; TRBD2 aligns across 8 bases. Per the germline V gene, CDR1 is MNHEY and CDR2 is SVGAGI. This CDR3 comprises 14 residues. V lost 4 bases and J lost 6; bases outside the gene matches: 4. The CDR3 DNA reads as TGTGCCAGCAGTTCCGGACTAGCTGCCGGGGAGCTGTTTTTT. This gives the protein CASSSGLAAGELFF.

The chain uses TRBV28 and TRBJ1-1; 10 bases map to TRBD1. This CDR3 region has 16 residues. The germline CDR1 and CDR2 sequences are MDHEN and SYDVKM. V dropped 1 base and J dropped 4; count of bases not matched to a gene: 6. CDR3 DNA: TGTGCCAGCAGTTTATATCGGGACAGGGGATCCACTGAAGCTTTCTTT. Protein product: CASSLYRDRGSTEAFF. Based on the CDR3 plus reference TRBV28 and TRBJ1-1, the full variable domain is DVKVTQSSRYLVKRTGEKVFLECVQDMDHENMFWYRQDPGLGLRLIYFSYDVKMKEKGDIPEGYSVSREKKERFSLILESASTNQTSMYLCASSLYRDRGSTEAFFGQGTRLTVV.

The chain has TRBV7-2 and TRBJ2-7; D gene unclear. The CDR3 sequence is 15 residues long. Germline loops: CDR1 SGHTA, CDR2 FQGNSA. Trimming left V 0 bases short and J 0 bases short, with 9 bases between. The CDR3 DNA follows: TGTGCCAGCAGCTTAGCGCACAGCTTCTCCTACGAGCAGTACTTC. The encoded protein is CASSLAHSFSYEQYF.

The chain has TRBV5-4 and TRBJ2-3, with TRBD2 as a possible D gene (7 bases). Germline assignment: CDR1 SGHNT and CDR2 YYREEE (reference sequence). The V end was cut by 4 bases, the J end by 3 bases, with 15 bases between. The length of the CDR3 is 15 residues. The chain's CDR3 is CASSLGGGGTDTQYF. CDR3 DNA sequence: TGTGCCAGCAGCCTGGGAGGGGGGGGAACAGATACGCAGTATTTT.

The rearrangement links TRBV7-9 to TRBJ1-5; 9 positions agree with TRBD1. The germline CDR1 and CDR2 sequences are SEHNR and FQNEAQ (reference sequence). V was pared by 4 bases and J by 3 bases, with 7 bases of the junction left unmatched. CDR3 length: 16 amino acids. CDR3 DNA sequence: TGTGCCAGCAGCTCGTCGGGACAGGGTTACAATCAGCCCCAGCATTTT. Translated: CASSSSGQGYNQPQHF.

This clone is a singleton in its sample. The J gene is TRBJ2-2, the V gene TRBV5-1, with D tentatively TRBD1 (6 bases). Looked up from germline, CDR1 is SGHRS and CDR2 is YFSETQ. This CDR3 spans 13 amino acids. Trimming took 5 bases from V and 4 from J, leaving 9 bases between them. CDR3 in DNA: TGCGCCAGCAGAACACAGGGCACCGGGGAGCTGTTTTTT. This codes for CASRTQGTGELFF. Full variable domain (remainder filled in from reference TRBV5-1 and TRBJ2-2): KAGVTQTPRYLIKTRGQQVTLSCSPISGHRSVSWYQQTPGQGLQFLFEYFSETQRNKGNFPGRFSGRQFSNSRSEMNVSTLELGDSALYLCASRTQGTGELFFGEGSRLTVL.

The chain has TRBV6-5 and TRBJ2-3; D may be TRBD2 (7 bases). Germline V gives CDR1 MNHEY, CDR2 SVGAGI. Trimming left V 8 bases short and J 5 bases short, with 17 bases between. CDR3 length: 14 amino acids. In DNA form, the CDR3 reads TGTGCCAGCGGGAGGGGGGGCCAGGTAGATACGCAGTATTTT. As protein: CASGRGGQVDTQYF.

The chain couples TRBV19 to TRBJ2-2; 9 bases map to TRBD1. This CDR3 comprises 18 residues. Germline V gene data show CDR1 as LNHDA and CDR2 as SQIVND (reference sequence). V was clipped by 3 bases and J by 7 bases; unmatched bases: 15. CDR3 amino acids: CASSIRVATGGAGGELFF. CDR3 bases: TGTGCCAGTAGTATCCGTGTCGCTACAGGGGGCGCAGGCGGGGAGCTGTTTTTT.

J is TRBJ2-7 and V is TRBV6-1; 9 nucleotides line up with TRBD1. V was clipped by 3 bases and J by 5 bases; unmatched bases: 2. The CDR3 loop spans 13 amino acids. Germline V gene lookup returns CDR1 MNHNS and CDR2 SASEGT. The CDR3 loop is CASSDRQGDEQYV. Written as DNA, the CDR3 is TGTGCCAGCAGTGACAGACAGGGGGACGAGCAGTACGTC.

The chain has TRBV19 and TRBJ2-2; TRBD1 matches at 10 bases. The germline V gene has CDR1 LNHDA and CDR2 SQIVND (reference sequence). V lost 4 bases, J lost 4 bases, and 6 bases stayed unmatched. This CDR3 is 16 amino acids long. CDR3 protein: CASSNAGTGVTGELFF. CDR3 coding DNA: TGTGCCAGTAGTAATGCCGGGACAGGGGTCACCGGGGAGCTGTTTTTT. The full variable domain, with the rest looked up from reference TRBV19 and TRBJ2-2, is DGGITQSPKYLFRKEGQNVTLSCEQNLNHDAMYWYRQDPGQGLRLIYYSQIVNDFQKGDIAEGYSVSREKKESFPLTVTSAQKNPTAFYLCASSNAGTGVTGELFFGEGSRLTVL.

A note on this clone: An end of the junction does not agree with germline; a read error may underlie this. DNA of the CDR3: TGCGCCAGCGGCTTAGCGGGGAGCTCCTACAATGAGCAGTTCTTC. Residues: CASGLAGSSYNEQFF. The gene calls are TRBV5-1 and TRBJ2-1, with 8 nucleotides matching TRBD2. The CDR3 loop spans 15 amino acids. The germline V gene has CDR1 SGHRS and CDR2 YFSETQ.